This T cell receptor (beta chain) was observed in a study of blood T cell repertoires in COVID-19. Study as a whole: Acute and convalescent COVID-19 samples came from the United States, Italy and Spain. Sources were T cells, B-cell-depleted T cells, or PBMCs; the material itself was cDNA or gDNA.

Source study methods: Amplification of reference gene primers was used by the study to estimate nucleated cell counts. Assay: immunoSEQ multiplex PCR; the TCRdb copy retains only in-frame clones and omits some. That table furnishes V, J and clone size, whereas the DNA furnished D and trimming. The data hold about 40,000 clones, with roughly nine tenths observed a single time. Trimming pared 7 bases from V and 0 bases from J, leaving 13 bases between. The CDR3 runs 15 residues. Per germline, CDR1 LNHDA and CDR2 SQIVND (reference sequence). The TCR was taken from a woman aged 30 to 39 in a cohort sampled during active COVID-19. The sequenced sample consisted of peripheral blood. The chain uses TRBV19 and TRBJ1-3; TRBD1 might be the D (5 bases). Here the CDR3 reads CASTWRRGSGNTIYF. In DNA form, the CDR3 reads TGTGCCAGTACTTGGAGGAGGGGCTCTGGAAACACCATATATTTT.